This TCR beta chain stems from a study of cytotoxic CD8 clonotypes in ibrutinib-treated CLL. Findings and limits, study-wide: Clonality rose at ibrutinib response, held steady in sustained remission, and fell toward baseline at progression.

Sequenced by immunoSEQ multiplex PCR; TCRdb stores in-frame clones only, minus some. The sample lists some 27,000 clones, less than 60% occurring once. V was pared by 6 bases and J by 2 bases, with 7 bases of the junction left unmatched. CDR1 and CDR2 (germline): MNHEY, SVGAGI. The CDR3 consists of 15 residues. Turning to this clone: What it binds is not known.

The material sequenced was PBMCs, taken before ibrutinib treatment. The TCR originated in a human donor with chronic lymphocytic leukemia. The rearrangement links TRBV6-5 to TRBJ2-3; 8 bases fit TRBD1. CDR3 sequence (DNA): TGTGCCAGCAGGCGGGACAGGTCCCTCACAGATACGCAGTATTTT. It encodes CASRRDRSLTDTQYF.